One sample yielded the 15 T cell receptor beta chains listed below, sequenced in a study of blood T cells in healthy people across ages. Primers used in a second PCR of about 7 to 12 cycles were a sample-barcoded 5' primer and a J-beta primer mix. TCRdb recomputed calls from the 5' RACE reads with MiXCR, one row per CDR3 protein. Of approximately 900,000 distinct CDR3 sequences listed, about 29% are singletons. The same data also contributed to another study, on T cells of mothers and their children.

The specimen was blood. The source is a woman between 35 and 50 years old in good health.

The sample holds a few counts of this clonotype. This chain uses TRBV5-1 with TRBJ2-1, with D perhaps assigned TRBD1 or TRBD2 (5 bases each). V lost 1 base to trimming and J lost 9 bases, with 14 bases between them. Germline V gives CDR1 SGHRS, CDR2 YFSETQ. This CDR3 comprises 14 residues. CDR3 residues: CASSLMGDLSEQFF. The CDR3 DNA reads as TGCGCCAGCAGCTTGATGGGGGACCTTTCTGAGCAGTTCTTC.

At least ten counts were recorded for this clonotype. The V call is TRBV9, the J call TRBJ2-1; 10 bases line up with TRBD2. Germline V gene sequence: CDR1 SGDLS, CDR2 YYNGEE. J lost 8 bases, V lost 0 bases, and 5 bases had no gene match. There are 15 residues in the CDR3. CDR3 amino acids: CASSVGSGGLDEQFF. As DNA, the CDR3 is TGTGCCAGCAGCGTAGGTAGCGGGGGGCTGGATGAGCAGTTCTTC.

This clonotype was recorded only once. The J gene is TRBJ2-2, the V gene TRBV28; 7 positions agree with TRBD2. Germline loops: CDR1 MDHEN, CDR2 SYDVKM. The CDR3 length is 15 residues. The V gene end was trimmed by 6 bases and the J gene end by 4 bases; junction bases not matched to a gene: 8. The CDR3 region has the DNA TGTGCCAGCAGGATAAGCGGGGCCTCCACCGGGGAGCTGTTTTTT. It codes for CASRISGASTGELFF.

The gene calls are TRBV27 and TRBJ2-4; D gene uncertain. The germline V and J ends were trimmed by 5 bases and 1 base, with 12 bases remaining between them. CDR3 length: 15 residues. CDR1 and CDR2 (germline): MNHEY, SMNVEV (reference sequence). CDR3 nucleotides: TGTGCCAGCAGTCCAGACCCCGGGGCCAAAAACATTCAGTACTTC. Translated: CASSPDPGAKNIQYF.

The chain combines TRBV10-3 with TRBJ2-3, with 10 bases identical to TRBD2. Germline V gene sequence: CDR1 ENHRY, CDR2 SYGVKD. The CDR3 is 15 residues long. V dropped 5 bases and J dropped 5; count of bases not matched to a gene: 7. CDR3 sequence: CAISITSGAGDTQYF. The CDR3 DNA is TGTGCCATCAGTATCACTAGCGGGGCGGGAGATACGCAGTATTTT.

This clonotype was counted many times. The CDR3 DNA sequence: TGTGCCAGCAGCACAGGTCACGCAGGGTTCAGCTCTGGGGCCAACGTCCTGACTTTC. This codes for CASSTGHAGFSSGANVLTF. The chain employs TRBV7-2 and TRBJ2-6; possible D gene TRBD1, 5 bases. CDR1 SGHTA and CDR2 FQGNSA come from the germline V gene. V was shortened by 5 bases and J by 0 bases, with 20 bases between the two germline ends. This CDR3 comprises 19 residues.

Points on this clonotype: A much larger clonotype is one base distant, so this may be a read error. This chain links TRBV20-1 with TRBJ2-5; a possible D gene is TRBD2 (5 bases). V was cut by 0 bases and J by 11 bases, with 28 bases left in between. CDR1 and CDR2 from the germline V gene are DFQATT and SNEGSKA (reference sequence). This CDR3 is built from 17 residues. The CDR3 region is CSARDSRRAQTYNEQYF. The CDR3 DNA is TGCAGTGCTAGAGATTCCCGGCGGGCCCAAACCTACAATGAGCAGTACTTC.

This chain uses TRBV5-1 with TRBJ2-5, with a weak D call TRBD2 (6 bases). Germline V gene lookup returns CDR1 SGHRS and CDR2 YFSETQ. The CDR3 contains 15 residues. Trimming cost V 1 base and J 0 bases, with 10 bases left between them. CDR3 sequence reads: CASSLTGGDQETQYF. The CDR3 coding sequence is TGCGCCAGCAGCTTGACAGGCGGGGACCAAGAGACCCAGTACTTC.

This clonotype appeared a few times. This chain connects TRBV30 to TRBJ1-1; D is unclear. V gave up 2 bases and J gave up 7 bases, with 11 bases separating them. Per germline, CDR1 GTSNPN and CDR2 SVGIG (reference sequence). This CDR3 contains 12 residues. The CDR3 region is CAWSTGMVEAFF. CDR3 bases: TGTGCCTGGAGTACCGGGATGGTTGAAGCTTTCTTT. Full variable domain (rest looked up from reference TRBV30 and TRBJ1-1): SQTIHQWPATLVQPVGSPLSLECTVEGTSNPNLYWYRQAAGRGLQLLFYSVGIGQISSEVPQNLSASRPQDRQFILSSKKLLLSDSGFYLCAWSTGMVEAFFGQGTRLTVV.

The V call is TRBV10-3, the J call TRBJ1-5; the D is unclear. This CDR3 comprises 13 residues. V was clipped by 7 bases and J by 5 bases, with 12 bases between them. Germline values: CDR1 ENHRY, CDR2 SYGVKD. Here the CDR3 DNA reads TGTGCCATCACCGTCCAAGGGCATCAGCCCCAGCATTTT. As protein: CAITVQGHQPQHF.

This clonotype was recorded at least ten times. V is TRBV2 and J is TRBJ2-1; possibly TRBD1 or TRBD2 for D (6 bases each). CDR1 SNHLY and CDR2 FYNNEI come from the germline V gene. Deletions cut 4 bases from V and 7 bases from J, with 17 bases between. The length of the CDR3 is 15 residues. CDR3 region: CASSVEGVFMNEQFF. For the CDR3, the DNA is TGTGCCAGCAGTGTGGAGGGGGTGTTCATGAATGAGCAGTTCTTC.

The chain couples TRBV5-1 to TRBJ1-2; a possible D gene is TRBD1 (6 bases). Between the trimmed V and J ends, which lost 5 bases and 2 bases, there was a span of 16 bases. The CDR3 sequence is 15 residues long. From germline, CDR1 is SGHRS and CDR2 YFSETQ. CDR3 in amino acids: CASRAPYTGNYGYTF. The CDR3 region has the DNA TGCGCCAGCAGAGCCCCTTACACAGGGAACTATGGCTACACCTTC.

The rearrangement links TRBV2 to TRBJ2-1; D ambiguous. Looked up from germline, CDR1 is SNHLY and CDR2 is FYNNEI. The CDR3 runs to 16 residues. The ends were cut back, 1 base at V and 0 bases at J, with 10 bases in the middle. The DNA of the CDR3 is TGTGCCAGCAGTGAAGGCGGAGCTAACTCCTACAATGAGCAGTTCTTC. Translation gives CASSEGGANSYNEQFF.

This clonotype has ten or more counts. The rearrangement uses TRBV29-1 and TRBJ2-7, with D perhaps being TRBD1 or TRBD2 (5 bases each). CDR1 and CDR2 from the germline V gene are SQVTM and ANQGSEA. Trimming took 3 bases from V and 2 from J, leaving 5 bases between them. The CDR3 length is 11 residues. In DNA, the CDR3 is TGCAGCGTTGAGGGGGCCTACGAGCAGTACTTC. Translating gives CSVEGAYEQYF.

This chain uses TRBV9 with TRBJ2-1; no clear D. V was clipped by 0 bases and J by 0 bases, with 7 bases between them. CDR3 size: 15 residues. CDR1 is SGDLS, CDR2 YYNGEE, per germline. The CDR3 region is CASSVGGNSYNEQFF. DNA for the CDR3: TGTGCCAGCAGCGTAGGGGGAAACTCCTACAATGAGCAGTTCTTC.